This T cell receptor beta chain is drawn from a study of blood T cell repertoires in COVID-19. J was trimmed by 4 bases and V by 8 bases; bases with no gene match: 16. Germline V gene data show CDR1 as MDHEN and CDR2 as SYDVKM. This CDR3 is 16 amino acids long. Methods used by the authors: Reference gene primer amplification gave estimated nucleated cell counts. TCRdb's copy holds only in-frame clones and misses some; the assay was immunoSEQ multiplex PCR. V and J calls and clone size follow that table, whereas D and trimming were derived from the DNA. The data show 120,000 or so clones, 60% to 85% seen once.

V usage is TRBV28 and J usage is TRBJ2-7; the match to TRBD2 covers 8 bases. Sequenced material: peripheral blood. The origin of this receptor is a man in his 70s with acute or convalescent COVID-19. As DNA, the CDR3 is TGTGCCAGCTCCCCATGGGGGATTAGCGGGACTTACGAGCAGTACTTC. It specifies CASSPWGISGTYEQYF.